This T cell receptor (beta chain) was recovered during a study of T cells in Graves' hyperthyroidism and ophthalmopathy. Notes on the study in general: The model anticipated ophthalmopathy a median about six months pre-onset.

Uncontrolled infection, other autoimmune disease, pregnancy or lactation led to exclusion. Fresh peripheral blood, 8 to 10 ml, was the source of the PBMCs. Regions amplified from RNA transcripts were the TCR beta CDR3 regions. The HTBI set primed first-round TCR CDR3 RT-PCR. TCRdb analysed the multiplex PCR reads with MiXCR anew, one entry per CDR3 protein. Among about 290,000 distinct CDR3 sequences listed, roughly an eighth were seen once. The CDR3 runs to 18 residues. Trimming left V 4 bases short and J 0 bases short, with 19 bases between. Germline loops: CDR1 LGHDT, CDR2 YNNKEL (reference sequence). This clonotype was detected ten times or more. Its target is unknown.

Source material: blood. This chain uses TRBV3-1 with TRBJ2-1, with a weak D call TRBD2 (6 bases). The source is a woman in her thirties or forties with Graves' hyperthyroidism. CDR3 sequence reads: CASSPAPGSGFSYNEQFF. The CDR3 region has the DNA TGTGCCAGCAGCCCCGCTCCGGGTAGCGGCTTCTCCTACAATGAGCAGTTCTTC.